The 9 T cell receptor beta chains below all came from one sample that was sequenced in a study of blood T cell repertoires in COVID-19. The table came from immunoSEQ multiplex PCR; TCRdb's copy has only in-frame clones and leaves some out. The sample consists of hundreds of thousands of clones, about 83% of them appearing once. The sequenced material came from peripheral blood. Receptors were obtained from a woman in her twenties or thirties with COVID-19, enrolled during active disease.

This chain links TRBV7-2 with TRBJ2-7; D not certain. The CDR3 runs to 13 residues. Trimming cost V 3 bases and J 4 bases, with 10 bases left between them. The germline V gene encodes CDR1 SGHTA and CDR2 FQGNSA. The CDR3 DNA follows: TGTGCCAGCAGCTTGCTAGTGCGGTACGAGCAGTACTTC. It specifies CASSLLVRYEQYF. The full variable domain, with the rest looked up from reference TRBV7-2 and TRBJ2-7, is GAGVSQSPSNKVTEKGKDVELRCDPISGHTALYWYRQSLGQGLEFLIYFQGNSAPDKSGLPSDRFSAERTGGSVSTLTIQRTQQEDSAVYLCASSLLVRYEQYFGPGTRLTVT.

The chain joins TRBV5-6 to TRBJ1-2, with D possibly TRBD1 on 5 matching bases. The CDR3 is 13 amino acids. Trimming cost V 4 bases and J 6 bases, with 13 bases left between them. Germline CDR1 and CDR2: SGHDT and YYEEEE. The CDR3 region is CASSDGARNGYTF. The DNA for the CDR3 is TGTGCCAGCAGCGATGGGGCTAGGAATGGCTACACCTTC.

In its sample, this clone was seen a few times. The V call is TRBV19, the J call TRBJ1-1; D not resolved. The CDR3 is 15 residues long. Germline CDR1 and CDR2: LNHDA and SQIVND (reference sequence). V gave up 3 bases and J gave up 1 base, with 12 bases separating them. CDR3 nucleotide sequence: TGTGCCAGTAGTATCCTTTCAGGAGGGAACACTGAAGCTTTCTTT. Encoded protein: CASSILSGGNTEAFF.

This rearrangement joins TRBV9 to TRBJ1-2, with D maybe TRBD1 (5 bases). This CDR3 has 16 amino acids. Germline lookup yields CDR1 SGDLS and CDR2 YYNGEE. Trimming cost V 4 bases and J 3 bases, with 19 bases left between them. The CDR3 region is CASSTSSEQGYYGYTF. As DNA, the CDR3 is TGTGCCAGCAGCACCTCGAGCGAGCAGGGATACTATGGCTACACCTTC.

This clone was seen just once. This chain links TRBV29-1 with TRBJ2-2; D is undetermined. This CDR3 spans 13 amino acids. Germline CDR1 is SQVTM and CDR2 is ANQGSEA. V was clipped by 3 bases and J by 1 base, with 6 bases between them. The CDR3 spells CSVDYRNTGELFF. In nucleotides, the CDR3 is TGCAGCGTTGACTACAGGAACACCGGGGAGCTGTTTTTT.

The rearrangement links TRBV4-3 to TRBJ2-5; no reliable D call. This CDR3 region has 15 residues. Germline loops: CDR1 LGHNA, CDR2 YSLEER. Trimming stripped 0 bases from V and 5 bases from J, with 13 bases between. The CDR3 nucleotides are TGCGCCAGCAGCCAAGATCTTGGCCCCCCGGAGACCCAGTACTTC. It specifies CASSQDLGPPETQYF.

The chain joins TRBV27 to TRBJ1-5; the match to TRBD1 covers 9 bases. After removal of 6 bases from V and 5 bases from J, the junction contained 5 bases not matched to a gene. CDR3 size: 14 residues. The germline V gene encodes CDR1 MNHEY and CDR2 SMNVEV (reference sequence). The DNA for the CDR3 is TGTGCCAGCAGAGAAACAGGGGGCTATCAGCCCCAGCATTTT. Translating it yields CASRETGGYQPQHF.

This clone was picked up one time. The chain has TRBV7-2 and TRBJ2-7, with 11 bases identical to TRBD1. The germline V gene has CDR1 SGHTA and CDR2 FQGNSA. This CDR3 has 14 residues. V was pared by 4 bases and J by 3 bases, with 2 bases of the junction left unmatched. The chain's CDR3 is CASSWDRGSYEQYF. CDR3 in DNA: TGTGCCAGCAGCTGGGACAGGGGGAGCTACGAGCAGTACTTC.

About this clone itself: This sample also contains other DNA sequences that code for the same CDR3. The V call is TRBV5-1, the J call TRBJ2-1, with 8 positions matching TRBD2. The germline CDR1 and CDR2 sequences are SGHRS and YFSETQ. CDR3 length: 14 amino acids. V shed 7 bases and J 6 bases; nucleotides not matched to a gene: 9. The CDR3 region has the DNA TGCGCCAGCGGACCCGCGGGGGGCCCCAATGAGCAGTTCTTC. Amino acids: CASGPAGGPNEQFF.